These T cell receptor beta chains were read from a single sample in a study of tumor-infiltrating lymphocytes in primary liver carcinoma. TCRdb redid the calling of the multiplex PCR reads with MiXCR, one entry per CDR3 protein. The sample has 300,000 to 400,000 distinct CDR3 sequences, 65% seen once. The sequenced sample consisted of peripheral blood. These receptors were obtained from a man in his forties or fifties with primary liver carcinoma and hepatitis B virus infection. The conserved cysteine and the conserved F or W are not part of the CDR3 here.

J gene,V gene,CDR3 protein
TRBJ2-1,TRBV12-3/TRBV12-4,ASSSGTSGAKQF
TRBJ2-3,TRBV28,ASSSGGPGDTQY
TRBJ2-7,TRBV5-4,ASSLEGGRAFAQY
TRBJ2-3,TRBV4-3,ASSHGPQGGRSDTQY
TRBJ2-2,TRBV30,AWNHRDRVTGELF
TRBJ1-5,TRBV6-2/TRBV6-3,ASTLQTNQPQH
TRBJ2-5,TRBV11-2,ASSLARLALEKKKETQY
TRBJ1-3,TRBV10-3,ATSGEDSGNTIY
TRBJ1-2,TRBV6-2/TRBV6-3,ASSPGRTYT
TRBJ2-1,TRBV6-6,ASTWTPAGNEQF
TRBJ1-2,TRBV28,ASSLASTGSHGYT
TRBJ2-5,TRBV6-1,ASSEGVNSGQETQY
TRBJ2-1,TRBV6-2/TRBV6-3,ARGLAGRYNQQF
TRBJ2-7,TRBV11-2,ASSPRTNGYEQY
TRBJ2-7,TRBV5-6,ASNPRGRVDEQY
TRBJ2-1,TRBV6-5,ASSPGLAVYNEQF
TRBJ1-2,TRBV6-2/TRBV6-3,ASSLRILGISNYGYA
TRBJ2-1,TRBV29-1,SVGPISWSVNEQF
TRBJ2-7,TRBV30,AWMDDRELGEQY
TRBJ1-4,TRBV7-7,ASSPNGTPNEKLF
TRBJ2-3,TRBV6-6,ASRGLAGAGDTQY
TRBJ2-7,TRBV11-2,ASSLDEGQGFGGQY
TRBJ2-1,TRBV11-3,ASSSYQSGSSYSEQF
TRBJ2-5,TRBV5-5,ASSLGQVYQETQY
TRBJ2-3,TRBV18,ASSPPGTVRADTQY
TRBJ2-7,TRBV2,ASGGTGSGEQY
TRBJ1-4,TRBV7-9,ASSLAGVVEKLF